These 30 T cell receptor beta chains share one sample of origin, sequenced in a study of patients and donors after allogeneic stem cell transplantation (TCRdb year 2020). Libraries were prepared through RT-PCR. Instrument on record: NextSeq 550. TCRdb itself trimmed the public reads at Q25 with fastp, ran MiXCR and retained productive beta chains. Rows with one shared CDR3 protein collapse into an entry with the most common genes and DNA. In this sample the table shows under 200,000 distinct CDR3 sequences, around 28% of which occur a single time. Together, the top ten hold 3.2% of the sample. The specimen sequenced was blood, either unsorted or a sorted T cell fraction (not recorded which). The receptors stem from a human donor who was either an allogeneic HSCT recipient or a stem cell or donor lymphocyte infusion donor (not recorded which). It is not recorded whose cells these are; they may come from a transplant donor.

The chain couples TRBV10-1 to TRBJ2-1; D uncertain. Between the trimmed V and J ends, which lost 2 bases and 4 bases, there was a span of 9 bases. The CDR3 runs 14 residues. Looked up from germline, CDR1 is WNHNN and CDR2 is SYGVQD (reference sequence). Here the CDR3 DNA reads TGCGCCAGCAGTGAGATAGACCCTTACAATGAGCAGTTCTTC. This translates into CASSEIDPYNEQFF.

V gene TRBV7-9 combines with J gene TRBJ1-6; D uncertain. CDR1 is SEHNR, CDR2 FQNEAQ, per germline (reference sequence). With 6 bases removed from V and 4 bases from J, the gap between germline ends came to 10 bases. The CDR3 totals 14 residues. The CDR3 DNA follows: TGTGCCAGCAGTATAGAACAATATAATTCACCCCTCCACTTT. Translated: CASSIEQYNSPLHF.

This clonotype was observed a handful of times. V and J are TRBV20-1 and TRBJ2-3; D is undetermined. Germline CDR1 and CDR2: DFQATT and SNEGSKA (reference sequence). The ends were cut back, 5 bases at V and 8 bases at J, with 11 bases in the middle. The CDR3 extends over 11 amino acids. CDR3 region: CSAPDLTTQYF. The CDR3 bases are TGCAGTGCTCCGGACCTCACTACGCAGTATTTT.

The genes are TRBV10-3 and TRBJ2-7; TRBD2 agrees at 12 bases. The germline gives CDR1 ENHRY, CDR2 SYGVKD. This CDR3 is built from 14 residues. The V segment lost 10 bases and the J segment 1 base; nucleotides outside the gene matches: 5. CDR3: CATETSGRSYEQYF. The CDR3 DNA reads TGTGCCACCGAGACTAGCGGGAGATCCTACGAGCAGTACTTC.

This clonotype occurred many times. The chain has TRBV7-9 and TRBJ1-5; 8 bases fit TRBD1. With V trimmed by 3 bases and J by 6 bases, 1 base remained unmatched. The CDR3 runs to 13 residues. CDR1 and CDR2 (germline): SEHNR, FQNEAQ (reference sequence). The CDR3 DNA follows: TGTGCCAGCAGCTTTCAGGGGGCTCAGCCCCAGCATTTT. Its protein product is CASSFQGAQPQHF. Using reference TRBV7-9 and TRBJ1-5 for the parts outside the CDR3, the full variable domain is DTGVSQNPRHKITKRGQNVTFRCDPISEHNRLYWYRQTLGQGPEFLTYFQNEAQLEKSRLLSDRFSAERPKGSFSTLEIQRTEQGDSAMYLCASSFQGAQPQHFGDGTRLSIL.

With regard to this clonotype: The junction does not match germline at one end; this may be a read error. This chain joins TRBV20-1 and TRBJ1-2, with D possibly matching TRBD1 (6 bases). The CDR3 contains 15 residues. Per the germline V gene, CDR1 is DFQATT and CDR2 is SNEGSKA (reference sequence). CDR3 region: CSTPGSAGANYGYTF. In DNA form, the CDR3 reads TGCAGCACCCCCGGATCGGCAGGGGCTAATTATGGCTACACCTTC.

This clonotype was detected only a few times. V usage is TRBV20-1 and J usage is TRBJ1-4; D remains unclear. The CDR3 has 11 residues. Looked up from germline, CDR1 is DFQATT and CDR2 is SNEGSKA (reference sequence). Trimming removed 3 bases at V and 7 bases at J, with 6 bases between. The CDR3 sequence is CSASNIEKLFF. For the CDR3, the DNA is TGCAGTGCTAGCAACATTGAAAAACTGTTTTTT.

The chain has TRBV12-3 or TRBV12-4 and TRBJ2-7, with D unresolved. The CDR3 has 12 amino acids. Trimming pared 8 bases from V and 3 bases from J, leaving 11 bases between. The CDR3 sequence is CASGPGSYEQYF. CDR3 coding DNA: TGTGCCAGCGGCCCAGGAAGCTACGAGCAGTACTTC.

This clonotype was seen a few times. The CDR3 loop reads CASSWTRTAMNTEAFF. The CDR3 nucleotides are TGTGCCAGCAGCTGGACTCGGACGGCCATGAACACTGAAGCTTTCTTT. The gene calls are TRBV5-8 and TRBJ1-1; D unresolved. CDR1 and CDR2 from the germline V gene are SGHTS and YDEGEE. Trimming left V 3 bases short and J 0 bases short, with 15 bases between. The CDR3 runs to 16 residues.

The chain uses TRBV20-1 and TRBJ1-6; D remains ambiguous. Trimming removed 0 bases from V and 0 bases from J, with 12 bases in between. Per the germline V gene, CDR1 is DFQATT and CDR2 is SNEGSKA (reference sequence). This CDR3 is built from 17 residues. CDR3 sequence: CSARDQAESSYNSPLHF. CDR3 coding DNA: TGCAGTGCTAGAGATCAGGCGGAGAGCTCCTATAATTCACCCCTCCACTTT.

CDR3 protein: CASSSTSRNYNEQFF. CDR3 nucleotides: TGTGCCAGCAGCTCTACTAGCAGGAACTACAATGAGCAGTTCTTC. The chain is built from TRBV11-1 and TRBJ2-1, with D maybe TRBD2 (6 bases). The CDR3 runs 15 residues. Germline assignment: CDR1 SGHAT and CDR2 FQDESV (reference sequence). V dropped 4 bases and J dropped 3 bases, with 13 bases sitting between them.

The CDR3: CASSQEPSGLAGTDTQYF. The CDR3 coding sequence is TGCGCCAGCAGCCAAGAGCCCTCGGGACTAGCGGGAACAGATACGCAGTATTTT. V usage is TRBV4-3 and J usage is TRBJ2-3, with 13 bases matching TRBD2. The V gene end was trimmed by 0 bases and the J gene end by 3 bases; junction bases not matched to a gene: 6. The CDR3 totals 18 residues. Germline values: CDR1 LGHNA, CDR2 YSLEER.

The chain joins TRBV20-1 to TRBJ2-7; 7 bases fit TRBD1. Per germline, CDR1 DFQATT and CDR2 SNEGSKA (reference sequence). This CDR3 is 14 amino acids long. The V and J ends lost 3 bases and 0 bases, in that order; junction bases with no gene match: 5. DNA of the CDR3: TGCAGTGCTAGGAAGACAGGGCCCTCCTACGAGCAGTACTTC. Amino acids: CSARKTGPSYEQYF.

This chain uses TRBV12-3 or TRBV12-4 with TRBJ2-7; tentative D call: TRBD2 (5 bases). The CDR3 totals 11 residues. Trimming cost V 6 bases and J 7 bases, with 10 bases left between them. The CDR3 nucleotides are TGTGCCAGCAGCCGGGGTGGGGAGCAGTACTTC. This gives the protein CASSRGGEQYF.

This clonotype was found a few times. The rearrangement joins TRBV5-6 to TRBJ1-1; D call uncertain. This CDR3 has 13 residues. V was trimmed by 2 bases and J by 1 base, leaving 6 bases between them. CDR1 and CDR2 (germline): SGHDT, YYEEEE. CDR3 in DNA: TGTGCCAGCAGCTTCCCGACGAACACTGAAGCTTTCTTT. Amino acid sequence: CASSFPTNTEAFF.

This clonotype has just a few counts. The rearrangement joins TRBV6-5 to TRBJ2-1, with TRBD2 identical over 7 bases. V lost 0 bases and J lost 4; bases outside the gene matches: 9. The V gene's germline CDR1 is MNHEY and CDR2 SVGAGI. CDR3 length: 17 amino acids. CDR3 loop: CASSYSIASGSYNEQFF. CDR3 nucleotides: TGTGCCAGCAGTTACTCGATTGCTAGCGGCAGTTACAATGAGCAGTTCTTC.

This CDR3 reads CASSLTPHRGSGYTF. The CDR3 nucleotides read TGTGCCAGCAGCTTAACCCCGCACCGAGGGAGCGGCTACACCTTC. J is TRBJ1-2 and V is TRBV7-9; the D is unclear. The germline gives CDR1 SEHNR, CDR2 FQNEAQ (reference sequence). The CDR3 is made up of 15 amino acids. The V gene lost 2 bases and the J gene lost 8 bases, with 18 bases spanning the gap.

The rearrangement joins TRBV7-9 to TRBJ1-3, with D hard to call. This CDR3 spans 15 amino acids. Germline-derived CDR1 and CDR2 are SEHNR and FQNEAQ (reference sequence). Trimming shortened V by 0 bases and J by 2 bases, and 8 bases separated the two germline ends. The CDR3 spells CASSLAVAAGNTIYF. The CDR3 DNA is TGTGCCAGCAGCTTAGCGGTGGCAGCTGGAAACACCATATATTTT.

The chain recombines TRBV10-3 with TRBJ2-1; 13 bases are shared with TRBD2. V dropped 4 bases and J dropped 12; count of bases not matched to a gene: 9. This CDR3 is built from 15 residues. From germline, CDR1 is ENHRY and CDR2 SYGVKD. The CDR3 DNA reads as TGTGCCATCAGTGCGGGGACTAGCGGGATTAACCGGCAGTTCTTC. The encoded protein is CAISAGTSGINRQFF.

This chain links TRBV4-3 with TRBJ2-1; no definite D call. The germline V gene encodes CDR1 LGHNA and CDR2 YSLEER. The V end lost 0 bases, the J end lost 0 bases, and 15 bases lay between the germline ends. The CDR3 has 18 amino acids. CDR3 loop: CASSQDHISRYSYNEQFF. As DNA, the CDR3 is TGCGCCAGCAGCCAAGATCATATTAGCCGATACTCCTACAATGAGCAGTTCTTC.

V usage is TRBV27 and J usage is TRBJ2-3; TRBD1 might be the D (5 bases). The V gene lost 5 bases and the J gene lost 2 bases, with 14 bases spanning the gap. Per germline, CDR1 MNHEY and CDR2 SMNVEV (reference sequence). The CDR3 runs to 15 residues. CDR3 bases: TGTGCCAGCAGTCCTCGACAGTTATTCACAGATACGCAGTATTTT. Translation gives CASSPRQLFTDTQYF.

Concerning this clonotype: The conserved final phenylalanine or tryptophan is absent from the CDR3, which likely points to a read error. V usage is TRBV9 and J usage is TRBJ1-1; D is unclear. Trimming stripped 2 bases from V and 0 bases from J, with 14 bases between. CDR1 is SGDLS, CDR2 YYNGEE, per germline. The CDR3 length is 16 residues. In nucleotides, the CDR3 is TGTGCCAGCAGCGTGATGGTGGTGGGCATGAACACTGAAGCTTTCCTT. Translated: CASSVMVVGMNTEAFL.

For the CDR3, the DNA is TGCGCCAGCAGATGGGAGCCGGGGGTTTCCTACAATGAGCAGTTCTTC. It specifies CASRWEPGVSYNEQFF. The V gene is TRBV5-1, the J gene TRBJ2-1, with a possible D match to TRBD2 (6 bases). There are 16 residues in the CDR3. Between the trimmed V and J ends, which lost 5 bases and 1 base, there was a span of 16 bases. The V gene's germline CDR1 is SGHRS and CDR2 YFSETQ.

This clonotype was detected many times. The rearrangement joins TRBV20-1 to TRBJ1-6; the match to TRBD1 covers 7 bases. The CDR3 is made up of 14 amino acids. With 5 bases clipped from V and 7 bases from J, the junction kept 8 bases outside the gene matches. Germline CDR1 DFQATT, CDR2 SNEGSKA (reference sequence). The CDR3 here is CSASSGQINSPLHF. Written as DNA, the CDR3 is TGCAGTGCTTCATCGGGACAGATAAATTCACCCCTCCACTTT.

CDR3 DNA: TGCAGTGCAAAGGATGGGGGCACTGAAGCTTTCTTT. It translates to CSAKDGGTEAFF. This chain connects TRBV20-1 to TRBJ1-1; D is perhaps TRBD1 (5 bases). Trimming removed 6 bases at V and 4 bases at J, with 12 bases between. Looked up from germline, CDR1 is DFQATT and CDR2 is SNEGSKA (reference sequence). The CDR3 consists of 12 residues.

This chain connects TRBV12-3 or TRBV12-4 to TRBJ1-5, with 7 bases lining up with TRBD1. The V segment lost 5 bases and the J segment 0 bases; nucleotides outside the gene matches: 4. The CDR3 contains 15 residues. CDR3 DNA: TGTGCCAGCAGTGTACAGGGGATTAGCAATCAGCCCCAGCATTTT. Translation gives CASSVQGISNQPQHF.

V and J are TRBV25-1 and TRBJ2-7, with D possibly matching TRBD1 (5 bases). The CDR3 covers 13 residues. In germline, CDR1 is MGHDK, CDR2 SYGVNS. Trimming removed 3 bases at V and 7 bases at J, with 13 bases between. CDR3 bases: TGTGCCAGCAGTGATGAGGCAGGGAATGAGCAGTACTTC. Its translation: CASSDEAGNEQYF.

This clonotype was found a few times. This chain links TRBV7-9 with TRBJ2-1; weak D call: TRBD2 (6 bases). V was pared by 5 bases and J by 0 bases, with 14 bases between. The CDR3 extends over 16 amino acids. Germline lookup yields CDR1 SEHNR and CDR2 FQNEAQ (reference sequence). CDR3 DNA sequence: TGTGCCAGCAGCCCAATTCGGGGGAACTCCTACAATGAGCAGTTCTTC. It yields the protein CASSPIRGNSYNEQFF.

In this sample, this clonotype turned up many times. The chain recombines TRBV6-5 with TRBJ1-2, with D possibly TRBD1 on 6 matching bases. Germline CDR1 is MNHEY and CDR2 is SVGAGI. Trimming left V 4 bases short and J 3 bases short, with 15 bases between. The CDR3 has 15 residues. CDR3 protein: CASSFLHRVDYGYTF. Written as DNA, the CDR3 is TGTGCCAGCAGTTTCCTCCACAGGGTGGACTATGGCTACACCTTC.

The chain combines TRBV20-1 with TRBJ2-1; D not certain. CDR1 is DFQATT and CDR2 is SNEGSKA in the germline V gene (reference sequence). V gave up 6 bases and J gave up 8 bases, with 11 bases separating them. This CDR3 is built from 11 residues. CDR3 sequence (DNA): TGCAGTGCAGTCTGGGCGGATGAGCAGTTCTTC. This codes for CSAVWADEQFF.